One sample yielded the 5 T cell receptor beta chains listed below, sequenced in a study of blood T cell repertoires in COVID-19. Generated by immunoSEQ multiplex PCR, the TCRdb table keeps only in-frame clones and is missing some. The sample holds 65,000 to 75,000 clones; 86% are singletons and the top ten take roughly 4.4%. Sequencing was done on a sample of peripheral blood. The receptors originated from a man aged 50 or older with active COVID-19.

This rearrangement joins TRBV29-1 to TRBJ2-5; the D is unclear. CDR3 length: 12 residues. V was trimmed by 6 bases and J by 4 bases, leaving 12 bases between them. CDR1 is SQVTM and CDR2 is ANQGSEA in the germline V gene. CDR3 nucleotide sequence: TGCAGCGTCATCGACTCAGCAGAGACCCAGTACTTC. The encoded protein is CSVIDSAETQYF. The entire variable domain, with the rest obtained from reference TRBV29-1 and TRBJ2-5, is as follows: SAVISQKPSRDICQRGTSLTIQCQVDSQVTMMFWYRQQPGQSLTLIATANQGSEATYESGFVIDKFPISRPNLTFSTLTVSNMSPEDSSIYLCSVIDSAETQYFGPGTRLLVL.

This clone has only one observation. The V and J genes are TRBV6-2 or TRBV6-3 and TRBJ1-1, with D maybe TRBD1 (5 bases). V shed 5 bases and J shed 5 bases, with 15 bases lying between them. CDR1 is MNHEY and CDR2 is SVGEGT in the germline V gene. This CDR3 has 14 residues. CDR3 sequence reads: CASSAGPWGTEAFF. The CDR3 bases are TGTGCCAGCAGTGCGGGACCGTGGGGGACTGAAGCTTTCTTT.

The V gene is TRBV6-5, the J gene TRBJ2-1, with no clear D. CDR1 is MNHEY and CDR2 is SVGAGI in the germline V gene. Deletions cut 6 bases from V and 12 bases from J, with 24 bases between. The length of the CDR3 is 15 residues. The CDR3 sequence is CASRTLGPRFIGQFF. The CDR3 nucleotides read TGTGCCAGCAGGACATTAGGCCCCCGATTCATTGGGCAGTTCTTC.

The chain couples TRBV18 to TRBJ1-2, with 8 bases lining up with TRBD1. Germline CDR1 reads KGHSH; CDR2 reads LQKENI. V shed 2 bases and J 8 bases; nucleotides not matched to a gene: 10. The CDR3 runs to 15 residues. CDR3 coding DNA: TGTGCCAGCTCACCAATGGCAGGGGGCAATAGAGGCTACACCTTC. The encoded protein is CASSPMAGGNRGYTF.

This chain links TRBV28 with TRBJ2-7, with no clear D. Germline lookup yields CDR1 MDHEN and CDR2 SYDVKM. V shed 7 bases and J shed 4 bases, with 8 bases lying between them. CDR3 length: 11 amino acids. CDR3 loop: CASKRVYEQYF. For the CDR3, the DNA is TGTGCCAGCAAACGGGTATACGAGCAGTACTTC.